A selection of T cell receptor beta chains follows, all from one sample in a study of blood T cell repertoires in COVID-19. Sequencing used immunoSEQ multiplex PCR; TCRdb keeps in-frame clones, though not all of them. The sample carries fewer than 180,000 clones, 80% to 90% recorded once. Sequences were obtained from peripheral blood. These receptors came from a man in his 70s with acute or convalescent COVID-19. Both conserved end residues are part of each CDR3. D genes are given only for firm matches.

J: TRBJ2-1; V: TRBV27; D: TRBD2; CDR3: CASTRGLAGVNEQFF; DNA: TGTGCCAGCACCAGGGGACTAGCGGGAGTCAATGAGCAGTTCTTC
J: TRBJ2-5; V: TRBV14; D: TRBD2; CDR3: CASSPGTRFQETQYF; DNA: TGTGCCAGCAGTCCCGGGACTAGGTTCCAAGAGACCCAGTACTTC
J: TRBJ2-3; V: TRBV7-3; D: TRBD1; CDR3: CASSIIGQGADTQYF; DNA: TGTGCCAGCAGCATAATCGGACAGGGGGCGGATACGCAGTATTTT
J: TRBJ2-2; V: TRBV6-2/TRBV6-3; D: TRBD2; CDR3: CASSYSNGAGVDTGELFF; DNA: TGTGCCAGCAGTTACTCGAACGGAGCGGGAGTGGACACCGGGGAGCTGTTTTTT
J: TRBJ1-6; V: TRBV28; D: -; CDR3: CASREPGIPNSPLHF; DNA: TGTGCCAGCAGAGAACCAGGGATACCTAATTCACCCCTCCACTTT
J: TRBJ1-2; V: TRBV27; D: TRBD1; CDR3: CATGTGVYGYTF; DNA: TGTGCCACTGGGACAGGGGTGTATGGCTACACCTTC
J: TRBJ2-2; V: TRBV9; D: -; CDR3: CASSPLTFTGELFF; DNA: TGTGCCAGCAGCCCCCTAACCTTCACCGGGGAGCTGTTTTTT
J: TRBJ1-5; V: TRBV6-2/TRBV6-3; D: -; CDR3: CASSHGQLSNQPQHF; DNA: TGTGCCAGCAGTCACGGACAGCTTAGCAATCAGCCCCAGCATTTT
J: TRBJ2-7; V: TRBV18; D: TRBD1; CDR3: CASSPQGAVEQYF; DNA: TGTGCCAGCTCACCACAGGGGGCGGTAGAGCAGTACTTC
J: TRBJ2-1; V: TRBV28; D: TRBD2; CDR3: CASRFSGDNYNEQFF; DNA: TGTGCCAGCAGATTTAGCGGGGACAACTACAATGAGCAGTTCTTC
J: TRBJ2-3; V: TRBV5-8; D: -; CDR3: CASSLMRTDTQYF; DNA: TGTGCCAGCAGCTTGATGCGGACAGATACGCAGTATTTT
J: TRBJ1-5; V: TRBV28; D: TRBD1; CDR3: CASRGQGAGSNQPQHF; DNA: TGTGCCAGCAGGGGACAGGGGGCGGGTAGCAATCAGCCCCAGCATTTT
J: TRBJ2-1; V: TRBV11-3; D: TRBD1; CDR3: CASSHRGPYNEQFF; DNA: TGTGCCAGCAGCCACAGGGGCCCCTACAATGAGCAGTTCTTC